This is a list of T cell receptor beta chains from one sample in a study of cytomegalovirus exposure and HLA in healthy donors. Sequenced by immunoSEQ multiplex PCR; TCRdb stores in-frame clones only, minus some. This table holds about 120,000 clones, around 70% found once. Material: PBMCs. These receptors all come from a woman between 35 and 50 years old in good health and CMV-seronegative. Each CDR3 is given without its conserved first and last residue.

v_gene,j_gene,CDR3aa
TRBV21-1,TRBJ2-5,ASSPVAGRPYKGETQY
TRBV7-7,TRBJ1-1,ASSLDWYTEAF
TRBV4-3,TRBJ1-4,ASSQAAGGFKEKLF
TRBV6-5,TRBJ2-5,ASRRTGLETQY
TRBV6-1,TRBJ2-2,ASSGSGSTGELF
TRBV11-3,TRBJ2-1,ASSSGTARTSGSYEQF
TRBV2,TRBJ2-3,ASSPGTGLADTQY
TRBV2,TRBJ1-2,ASSEWAGEETRSGNYGYT
TRBV4-1,TRBJ2-3,ASSAGTGSMTDTQY
TRBV9,TRBJ1-1,ASGGSEAF
TRBV2,TRBJ2-7,ASRDRGLSYEQY
TRBV11-2,TRBJ2-5,ASSSDREETQY
TRBV18,TRBJ2-7,ASSVPGTGAHEQY
TRBV5-1,TRBJ2-1,ASRTGQRGNNEQF
TRBV28,TRBJ2-7,ASSLHSPYEQY
TRBV10-3,TRBJ1-1,AIRETGGDTEAF
TRBV6-1,TRBJ2-7,ASRTATGGRYEQY
TRBV7-2,TRBJ2-1,ASSFNRGGEQF
TRBV28,TRBJ2-7,ASVTSGTDEQY
TRBV10-1,TRBJ1-2,ASSDGTDYGYT
TRBV6-1,TRBJ1-5,ASSEKRLGSSWPQH
TRBV19,TRBJ1-2,ASSIVAEPNYGYT
TRBV6-6,TRBJ1-1,ASSSQNTEAF
TRBV6-8,TRBJ2-3,ASSPPGQETDTQY
TRBV18,TRBJ2-7,ASSPGQQSYEQY
TRBV7-2,TRBJ1-1,ASSQQGNTEAF
TRBV11-2,TRBJ2-1,ASRRTGEQF
TRBV7-9,TRBJ2-1,ASSFLTSGDSEQF
TRBV7-2,TRBJ2-1,ASSPRLAEYNEQF
TRBV7-2,TRBJ2-7,ASSLPGSLGEQY
TRBV4-1,TRBJ1-2,ASSQTGFYGYT
TRBV6-1,TRBJ1-2,ASSEGEGFINYGYT
TRBV10-3,TRBJ2-7,AISESEMAGSQQY
TRBV7-2,TRBJ2-6,ASSLNPGQPSGANVLT